The T cell receptor (beta chain) under discussion was sequenced for a study of cytomegalovirus exposure and HLA in healthy donors. CDR1 and CDR2 from the germline V gene are MDHEN and SYDVKM. Trimming cost V 3 bases and J 7 bases, with 9 bases left between them. CDR3 length: 12 amino acids. The assay was immunoSEQ multiplex PCR, and TCRdb's table has in-frame clones only and misses some. The data show about 330,000 clones, with about nine tenths seen just once and over 1% held by the top ten. The J gene is TRBJ1-1, the V gene TRBV28, with D uncertain. The sample taken for sequencing was PBMCs. The clonotype comes from a woman under 40 in good health and CMV-seropositive. The CDR3 nucleotides read TGTGCCAGCAGTTTGAGGAGGGTTGAAGCTTTCTTT. It specifies CASSLRRVEAFF.